This T cell receptor beta chain was sequenced in a study of T-cell reconstitution after alpha-beta-depleted transplantation in children. General study points: Reported findings indicate that, about two months after transplant, alpha-beta T cells came from several hundred expanded clones, which were derived from non-depleted graft cells. Some patients' high day-60 TCRbeta diversity was traced to surviving recipient T cells and thymic progenitors.

This clonotype was seen at least ten times. Its specificity is not known. Germline V gives CDR1 SEHNR, CDR2 FQNEAQ (reference sequence). The CDR3 sequence is 14 residues long. Trimming cost V 3 bases and J 4 bases, with 12 bases left between them. A TCRbeta library incorporating unique molecular identifiers was prepared. TCRdb called the PCR reads again in MiXCR, with one record for every CDR3 protein. Here the sample spans just under 150,000 distinct CDR3 sequences, roughly 8.8% being singletons. V and J are TRBV7-9 and TRBJ2-5; D might be TRBD1 (5 bases). Sequencing used PBMCs, mostly from graft donor cells, obtained 180 days after TCRalphabeta/CD19-depleted stem cell transplant. This TCR derives from a female patient under 10 years old who had a stem cell transplant for congenital amegakaryocytic thrombocytopenia, so the T cells may come from the graft donor. The CDR3, as DNA: TGTGCCAGCAGCTTGAAGGGGTGGGGAGAGACCCAGTACTTC. Its protein is CASSLKGWGETQYF.